The sequence of this TCR beta chain was determined in a study of Ad26.COV2.S vaccination and SARS-CoV-2 variants. Across the study: It was the COV1001 Ad26.COV2.S trial arm that included the donor.

The CDR3 consists of 16 residues. Trimming cost V 3 bases and J 7 bases, with 22 bases left between them. The germline V gene has CDR1 SGHNT and CDR2 YYREEE (reference sequence). Treatment meaning: some 20 received Ad26.COV2.S at low or high dose, single or two shots; several received placebo; per-sample allocation not given. At day 63 after the first vaccine or placebo injection, samples were drawn. Here immunoSEQ multiplex PCR was the method, and the copy in TCRdb shows in-frame clones only, minus some. Of about 680,000 clones in the sample, roughly 90% were seen once. The chain carries TRBV5-4 and TRBJ1-2, with a possible D match to TRBD1 (6 bases). Source: peripheral blood, taken in a trial of Ad26.COV2.S vaccine versus placebo. This clonotype originated in a person between 18 and 65 years old who received the Ad26.COV2.S COVID-19 vaccine or a placebo. The CDR3 nucleotides read TGTGCCAGCAGCTCGAGAAACAGGGTAATGACTGGTGGCTACACCTTC. Protein sequence: CASSSRNRVMTGGYTF.